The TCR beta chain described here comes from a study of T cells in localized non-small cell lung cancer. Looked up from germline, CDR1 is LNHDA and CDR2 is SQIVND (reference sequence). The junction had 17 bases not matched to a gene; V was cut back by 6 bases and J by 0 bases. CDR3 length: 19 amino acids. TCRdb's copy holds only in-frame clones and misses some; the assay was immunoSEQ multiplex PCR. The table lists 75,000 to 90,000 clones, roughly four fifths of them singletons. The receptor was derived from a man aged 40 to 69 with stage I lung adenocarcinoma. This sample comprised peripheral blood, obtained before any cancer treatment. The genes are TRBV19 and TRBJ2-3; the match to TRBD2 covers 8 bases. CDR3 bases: TGTGCCAGTAGCCAGGGGCAGGCTAGCGGGCTGGGTAGCACAGATACGCAGTATTTT. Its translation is CASSQGQASGLGSTDTQYF.